The next 20 T cell receptor beta chains were all read from a single sample in a study of OX40 agonist ivuxolimab in advanced cancers. Data came from immunoSEQ multiplex PCR; TCRdb stores just in-frame clones and leaves some out. Of around 35,000 clones in the sample, around 80% were seen once. The starting material was CD4+ or CD8+ T cells sorted from blood, obtained in a trial of the OX40 agonist ivuxolimab. Receptors originate from an adult with an advanced solid tumor such as melanoma, head and neck, liver or kidney cancer.

The V gene is TRBV18, the J gene TRBJ2-7; the match to TRBD1 covers 11 bases. After removal of 2 bases from V and 5 bases from J, the junction contained 11 bases not matched to a gene. In germline, CDR1 is KGHSH, CDR2 LQKENI. This CDR3 comprises 17 residues. CDR3 bases: TGTGCCAGCTCACCATTTCCAACGGGACAGGGGGTCCACGAGCAGTACTTC. Translation gives CASSPFPTGQGVHEQYF. Based on the CDR3 plus reference TRBV18 and TRBJ2-7, the full variable domain is NAGVMQNPRHLVRRRGQEARLRCSPMKGHSHVYWYRQLPEEGLKFMVYLQKENIIDESGMPKERFSAEFPKEGPSILRIQQVVRGDSAAYFCASSPFPTGQGVHEQYFGPGTRLTVT.

The chain carries TRBV5-1 and TRBJ2-7, with 13 positions matching TRBD2. CDR1 is SGHRS, CDR2 YFSETQ, per germline. The CDR3 length is 17 residues. V lost 2 bases and J lost 2; bases outside the gene matches: 7. The CDR3, as DNA: TGCGCCAGCAGCTTATCCCCGACTAGCGGGAGGCCCTACGAGCAGTACTTC. It encodes CASSLSPTSGRPYEQYF.

The count of this clone is one. The rearrangement uses TRBV5-1 and TRBJ2-5, with D tentatively TRBD2 (6 bases). This CDR3 spans 15 amino acids. Trimming took 6 bases from V and 5 from J, leaving 20 bases between them. The germline gives CDR1 SGHRS, CDR2 YFSETQ. The CDR3 here is CASKPEGLEVETQYF. The CDR3 DNA sequence: TGCGCCAGCAAGCCGGAGGGTCTTGAAGTGGAGACCCAGTACTTC.

In regard to this clone: At one end, the junction sequence differs from germline, possibly due to a read error. The chain carries TRBV6-1 and TRBJ1-1; TRBD1 agrees at 9 bases. From germline, CDR1 is MNHNS and CDR2 SASEGT. The CDR3 covers 16 residues. In DNA form, the CDR3 reads TGTGCCAGCAGTGTAATGGGGACAGGGAAGAACTCTGAAGCTTTCTTT. Encoded protein: CASSVMGTGKNSEAFF.

The chain is built from TRBV2 and TRBJ1-1, with D hard to call. Trimming took 2 bases from V and 0 from J, leaving 7 bases between them. CDR3 size: 14 residues. Germline CDR1 SNHLY, CDR2 FYNNEI. The CDR3 DNA follows: TGTGCCAGCAGTGAAAGGGTCATGAACACTGAAGCTTTCTTT. It specifies CASSERVMNTEAFF.

The V and J genes are TRBV28 and TRBJ1-2; tentative D call: TRBD1 (5 bases). This CDR3 region has 12 residues. CDR1 and CDR2 (germline): MDHEN, SYDVKM. Between the trimmed V and J ends, which lost 8 bases and 5 bases, there was a span of 12 bases. CDR3 sequence: CASGDGRYGYTF. The CDR3, as DNA: TGTGCCAGCGGGGACGGTCGGTATGGCTACACCTTC.

The rearrangement joins TRBV7-3 to TRBJ2-1, with TRBD1 matching 9 bases. The germline V gene has CDR1 SGHTA and CDR2 FQGTGA. V was pared by 5 bases and J by 7 bases, with 6 bases of the junction left unmatched. The CDR3 extends over 14 amino acids. CDR3 region: CASSRPGQGNEQFF. The DNA of the CDR3 is TGTGCCAGCAGCCGCCCGGGACAGGGAAATGAGCAGTTCTTC.

This clone rates as large. This chain connects TRBV2 to TRBJ1-2, with 7 nucleotides matching TRBD1. The CDR3 spans 12 residues. Unmatched junction bases numbered 3, after V lost 7 bases and J lost 4 bases. Germline CDR1 is SNHLY and CDR2 is FYNNEI. In DNA, the CDR3 is TGTGCCAGCACCAGGGACAGCTATGGCTACACCTTC. Its protein is CASTRDSYGYTF.

This chain uses TRBV7-2 with TRBJ1-3; D gene uncertain. CDR1 and CDR2 (germline): SGHTA, FQGNSA. The CDR3 runs to 14 residues. Trimming stripped 4 bases from V and 0 bases from J, with 7 bases between. This chain's CDR3 is CASSSQVSGNTIYF. DNA for the CDR3: TGTGCCAGCAGCTCCCAGGTCTCTGGAAACACCATATATTTT.

The rearrangement joins TRBV5-1 to TRBJ2-1, with D possibly matching TRBD2 (6 bases). Trimming left V 2 bases short and J 0 bases short, with 18 bases between. This CDR3 spans 18 amino acids. The germline V gene encodes CDR1 SGHRS and CDR2 YFSETQ. The chain's CDR3 is CASSLRSAGLTSYNEQFF. The CDR3 DNA sequence: TGCGCCAGCAGCTTACGTTCAGCGGGCCTTACCTCCTACAATGAGCAGTTCTTC.

The chain joins TRBV28 to TRBJ2-3, with TRBD2 identical over 13 bases. The CDR3 runs to 14 residues. CDR1 and CDR2 (germline): MDHEN, SYDVKM. Germline trimming cut 10 bases from V and 4 bases from J; bases unmatched to any gene: 5. The CDR3 is CATQLAGGPDTQYF. CDR3 sequence (DNA): TGTGCCACCCAACTAGCGGGGGGGCCAGATACGCAGTATTTT.

This clone was counted a single time. The rearrangement links TRBV6-5 to TRBJ2-7; no definite D call. The CDR3 contains 14 residues. V lost 6 bases and J lost 3, with 15 bases in between. Germline V gene lookup returns CDR1 MNHEY and CDR2 SVGAGI. The CDR3 loop is CASRPGWALYEQYF. CDR3 sequence (DNA): TGTGCCAGCAGACCTGGTTGGGCCCTCTACGAGCAGTACTTC.

The chain combines TRBV7-9 with TRBJ1-1; the D is unclear. Germline V gene data show CDR1 as SEHNR and CDR2 as FQNEAQ (reference sequence). V dropped 1 base and J dropped 0 bases, with 6 bases sitting between them. There are 14 residues in the CDR3. In nucleotides, the CDR3 is TGTGCCAGCAGCTTAGGACGGGTGAACACTGAAGCTTTCTTT. Translating gives CASSLGRVNTEAFF. The full variable domain, in which reference TRBV7-9 and TRBJ1-1 provide the parts outside the CDR3, is DTGVSQNPRHKITKRGQNVTFRCDPISEHNRLYWYRQTLGQGPEFLTYFQNEAQLEKSRLLSDRFSAERPKGSFSTLEIQRTEQGDSAMYLCASSLGRVNTEAFFGQGTRLTVV.

This clone was seen a few times. The CDR3 nucleotides are TGTGCCAGCAGCTTAGGCTCGGGGGTTGTCAACTATGGCTACACCTTC. It is translated as CASSLGSGVVNYGYTF. The chain couples TRBV7-6 to TRBJ1-2; perhaps TRBD1 as D (5 bases). CDR1 SGHVS and CDR2 FNYEAQ come from the germline V gene. The V and J ends lost 1 base and 2 bases respectively, with 14 bases between them. The CDR3 is 16 residues long.

Only a few counts were recorded for this clone. Other nucleotide sequences from this sample produce the same CDR3. The rearrangement uses TRBV27 and TRBJ2-7; TRBD1 matches at 10 bases. The germline CDR1 and CDR2 sequences are MNHEY and SMNVEV (reference sequence). The CDR3 loop spans 16 amino acids. Germline trimming cut 0 bases from V and 6 bases from J; bases unmatched to any gene: 8. The CDR3 DNA reads TGTGCCAGCAGTTTATCCACGACAGGGGGCGGTTCCGAGCAGTACTTC. Amino acid sequence: CASSLSTTGGGSEQYF.

The chain recombines TRBV7-3 with TRBJ2-2; D remains ambiguous. Trimming stripped 0 bases from V and 4 bases from J, with 6 bases between. Germline V gene data show CDR1 as SGHTA and CDR2 as FQGTGA. This CDR3 is 14 amino acids long. CDR3 DNA sequence: TGTGCCAGCAGCTTAACAGGGTCCACCGGGGAGCTGTTTTTT. Its translation: CASSLTGSTGELFF.

The J gene is TRBJ2-4, the V gene TRBV4-1; D ambiguous. The V and J ends lost 2 bases and 7 bases respectively, with 6 bases between them. The CDR3 length is 12 residues. Germline V lookup: CDR1 MGHRA, CDR2 YSYEKL. This CDR3 reads CASSQTANIQYF. CDR3 coding DNA: TGCGCCAGCAGCCAAACAGCGAACATTCAGTACTTC.

This clone has just one count. This chain uses TRBV14 with TRBJ2-5, with 11 nucleotides matching TRBD2. Germline V gives CDR1 SGHDN, CDR2 FVKESK. Trimming cost V 5 bases and J 5 bases; bases outside gene matches: 10. The CDR3 length is 16 residues. CDR3 coding DNA: TGTGCCAGCAGCATTAGATCCGGGACTAGCGGCGAGACCCAGTACTTC. It specifies CASSIRSGTSGETQYF.

This chain uses TRBV5-1 with TRBJ1-3; 9 bases align to TRBD1. The CDR3 is 14 amino acids. Germline CDR1 reads SGHRS; CDR2 reads YFSETQ. V was clipped by 4 bases and J by 4 bases; unmatched bases: 3. The CDR3 loop reads CASSQQGAGNTIYF. The CDR3 DNA reads as TGCGCCAGCAGCCAACAGGGGGCAGGAAACACCATATATTTT.

The J gene is TRBJ2-6, the V gene TRBV14; D ambiguous. This CDR3 has 14 amino acids. Germline V gene lookup returns CDR1 SGHDN and CDR2 FVKESK. Trimming took 5 bases from V and 0 from J, leaving 5 bases between them. The CDR3 loop is CASSYNSGANVLTF. CDR3 in DNA: TGTGCCAGCAGCTACAACTCTGGGGCCAACGTCCTGACTTTC.